A single sample gave rise to the 30 T cell receptor beta chains below, sequenced in a study of cytomegalovirus exposure and HLA in healthy donors. PCR involved 60 Vbeta and 13 Jbeta primers. Data came from immunoSEQ multiplex PCR; TCRdb stores just in-frame clones and leaves some out. The sample has more than 150,000 clones, 82% seen once. Sequencing was carried out using PBMCs. The receptors come from a woman aged 18 to 35 in good health and CMV-seronegative.

The chain carries TRBV6-1 and TRBJ2-1, with D maybe TRBD2 (5 bases). In germline, CDR1 is MNHNS, CDR2 SASEGT. There are 15 residues in the CDR3. Trimming removed 7 bases at V and 1 base at J, with 14 bases between. The CDR3 region is CASTEGGPSYNEQFF. Here the CDR3 DNA reads TGTGCCAGCACCGAGGGTGGGCCTTCCTACAATGAGCAGTTCTTC.

The chain couples TRBV19 to TRBJ1-5, with a possible D match to TRBD1 (6 bases). With 7 bases removed from V and 2 bases from J, the gap between germline ends came to 12 bases. CDR3 size: 14 residues. In germline, CDR1 is LNHDA, CDR2 SQIVND (reference sequence). The CDR3 loop reads CASTSTGGNQPQHF. The CDR3 DNA is TGTGCCAGTACCTCGACAGGCGGCAATCAGCCCCAGCATTTT.

The CDR3 spells CASSYSDRVDTEAFF. For the CDR3, the DNA is TGTGCCAGCAGTTACTCGGACAGGGTGGACACTGAAGCTTTCTTT. This sequence joins TRBV6-6 and TRBJ1-1; 8 bases fit TRBD1. J lost 3 bases, V lost 0 bases, and 3 bases had no gene match. In germline, CDR1 is MNHNY, CDR2 SVGAGI (reference sequence). CDR3 length: 15 amino acids.

The chain has TRBV13 and TRBJ2-3; 7 bases align to TRBD2. The germline CDR1 and CDR2 sequences are PRHDT and FYEKMQ (reference sequence). CDR3 length: 17 residues. V dropped 5 bases and J dropped 3; count of bases not matched to a gene: 14. The CDR3 nucleotides are TGTGCCAGCAGCCGGCCAGGTTACAGCGGGATAACAGATACGCAGTATTTT. Translating it yields CASSRPGYSGITDTQYF.

The gene calls are TRBV27 and TRBJ1-6, with D perhaps matching TRBD1 (5 bases). V dropped 6 bases and J dropped 6 bases, with 15 bases sitting between them. Germline V CDR1 and CDR2: MNHEY, SMNVEV (reference sequence). The CDR3 sequence is 15 residues long. In DNA form, the CDR3 reads TGTGCCAGCAGACTAACGGGGGTGGTTAATTCACCCCTCCACTTT. It yields the protein CASRLTGVVNSPLHF.

V gene TRBV19 combines with J gene TRBJ2-1; TRBD1 matches at 8 bases. This CDR3 is built from 13 residues. The J segment lost 6 bases and the V segment lost 9 bases, leaving 7 bases of the junction unmatched. Germline lookup yields CDR1 LNHDA and CDR2 SQIVND (reference sequence). The CDR3 here is CASRPTGGNEQFF. DNA of the CDR3: TGTGCCAGCAGACCAACAGGGGGCAATGAGCAGTTCTTC.

This chain uses TRBV6-5 with TRBJ2-1; D possibly corresponds to TRBD2 (5 bases). The CDR3 contains 15 residues. With 11 bases removed from V and 7 bases from J, the gap between germline ends came to 24 bases. Germline V gene sequence: CDR1 MNHEY, CDR2 SVGAGI. The CDR3 DNA is TGTGCCGGGCGCTTGGGAGCCGGGGAGACGAATGAGCAGTTCTTC. Its protein is CAGRLGAGETNEQFF.

Comment on this clone: At the DNA level, this CDR3 is encoded by other sequences in the same sample as well. The rearrangement uses TRBV27 and TRBJ2-1; maybe TRBD2 (5 bases). Germline V gene sequence: CDR1 MNHEY, CDR2 SMNVEV (reference sequence). Deletions cut 3 bases from V and 4 bases from J, with 7 bases between. This CDR3 is built from 13 residues. CDR3 sequence (DNA): TGTGCCAGCAGTTTCTCGGGATACAATGAGCAGTTCTTC. The encoded protein is CASSFSGYNEQFF.

This chain links TRBV10-1 with TRBJ2-1, with 12 bases matching TRBD2. Trimming removed 6 bases from V and 4 bases from J; junction bases left unmatched: 4. The germline gives CDR1 WNHNN, CDR2 SYGVQD (reference sequence). The CDR3 sequence is 15 residues long. The CDR3 region has the DNA TGCGCCAGCAGCACCGGGACTAGCGGGTACAATGAGCAGTTCTTC. Translation: CASSTGTSGYNEQFF.

J is TRBJ2-7 and V is TRBV7-6, with a weak D call TRBD1 (5 bases). The CDR3 has 17 amino acids. Trimming pared 5 bases from V and 0 bases from J, leaving 20 bases between. Germline V gene lookup returns CDR1 SGHVS and CDR2 FNYEAQ. CDR3 loop: CASSQHDVADSSYEQYF. CDR3 DNA sequence: TGTGCCAGCAGCCAACATGACGTGGCAGACAGCTCCTACGAGCAGTACTTC.

The chain links TRBV15 to TRBJ1-5; D is possibly TRBD1 (5 bases). The V end was cut by 0 bases, the J end by 2 bases, with 5 bases between. This CDR3 contains 14 residues. Germline V gives CDR1 LNHNV, CDR2 YYDKDF (reference sequence). CDR3 nucleotide sequence: TGTGCCACCAGCAGAGACAGGGGCAATCAGCCCCAGCATTTT. Amino acids: CATSRDRGNQPQHF.

The chain combines TRBV7-9 with TRBJ2-1, with D perhaps matching TRBD2 (5 bases). Between the trimmed V and J ends, which lost 7 bases and 0 bases, there was a span of 16 bases. The V gene's germline CDR1 is SEHNR and CDR2 FQNEAQ (reference sequence). This CDR3 contains 16 residues. CDR3 residues: CASTPRSGSSYNEQFF. CDR3 nucleotides: TGTGCCAGCACGCCCAGGAGCGGAAGCTCCTACAATGAGCAGTTCTTC.

V usage is TRBV6-1 and J usage is TRBJ1-3, with 7 positions matching TRBD1. There are 17 residues in the CDR3. After removal of 3 bases from V and 1 base from J, the junction contained 9 bases not matched to a gene. Germline CDR1 and CDR2: MNHNS and SASEGT. The CDR3 spells CASSESTPGGSGNTIYF. The DNA for the CDR3 is TGTGCCAGCAGTGAGTCCACCCCAGGGGGATCTGGAAACACCATATATTTT.

The J gene is TRBJ2-7, the V gene TRBV18; possibly TRBD2 for D (5 bases). Trimming left V 2 bases short and J 5 bases short, with 19 bases between. CDR1 KGHSH and CDR2 LQKENI come from the germline V gene. The CDR3 has 16 amino acids. For the CDR3, the DNA is TGTGCCAGCTCACCATCACTAGGTCCCAGCCCCCACGAGCAGTACTTC. As protein: CASSPSLGPSPHEQYF.

The J gene is TRBJ2-3, the V gene TRBV19, with D unclear. The V and J ends lost 5 bases and 3 bases respectively, with 12 bases between them. The length of the CDR3 is 14 residues. In germline, CDR1 is LNHDA, CDR2 SQIVND (reference sequence). The CDR3 nucleotides read TGTGCCAGTAGTCAGTATATGTTGACAGATACGCAGTATTTT. As protein: CASSQYMLTDTQYF.

The chain recombines TRBV12-5 with TRBJ1-4; the D gene is possibly TRBD1 (6 bases). The V gene lost 6 bases and the J gene lost 8 bases, with 16 bases spanning the gap. Germline loops: CDR1 LGHNT, CDR2 FRNRAP. The CDR3 contains 14 residues. Here the CDR3 reads CASGMGGLGEKLFF. DNA of the CDR3: TGTGCTAGTGGCATGGGGGGGCTTGGCGAAAAACTGTTTTTT.

The chain recombines TRBV11-2 with TRBJ1-5, with D uncertain. Trimming took 4 bases from V and 4 from J, leaving 5 bases between them. The CDR3 is 12 amino acids. Germline lookup yields CDR1 SGHAT and CDR2 FQNNGV. The CDR3 region is CASSSNNQPQHF. The CDR3 region has the DNA TGTGCCAGCAGCTCAAATAATCAGCCCCAGCATTTT.

The V gene is TRBV2, the J gene TRBJ2-7; maybe TRBD2 (5 bases). CDR1 SNHLY and CDR2 FYNNEI come from the germline V gene. This CDR3 has 13 amino acids. Trimming removed 6 bases from V and 3 bases from J, with 12 bases in between. CDR3 nucleotide sequence: TGTGCCAGCAGCGCTTCGGGGAGCTACGAGCAGTACTTC. Translated: CASSASGSYEQYF.

The chain recombines TRBV29-1 with TRBJ2-2, with D hard to call. CDR3 length: 11 residues. The ends were cut back, 4 bases at V and 4 bases at J, with 4 bases in the middle. Germline V gene data show CDR1 as SQVTM and CDR2 as ANQGSEA. The CDR3: CSVAITGELFF. DNA for the CDR3: TGCAGCGTTGCTATCACCGGGGAGCTGTTTTTT.

The gene calls are TRBV27 and TRBJ2-7; 11 bases agree with TRBD1. V lost 5 bases to trimming and J lost 3 bases; unmatched junction nucleotides: 6. The CDR3 is 15 amino acids. The germline V gene has CDR1 MNHEY and CDR2 SMNVEV (reference sequence). The CDR3 sequence: CASSGLGTGGYEQYF. CDR3 DNA sequence: TGTGCCAGCAGTGGGCTCGGGACAGGGGGCTACGAGCAGTACTTC.

This clone has more than one count but fewer than ten. V usage is TRBV6-5 and J usage is TRBJ1-2; D not certain. The CDR3 loop spans 14 amino acids. Per germline, CDR1 MNHEY and CDR2 SVGAGI. The V and J ends lost 0 bases and 3 bases respectively, with 8 bases between them. CDR3 coding DNA: TGTGCCAGCAGTTACTCACCGGGTGACTATGGCTACACCTTC. This sequence encodes CASSYSPGDYGYTF.

This chain connects TRBV13 to TRBJ2-2; TRBD2 matches 14 bases. Per the germline V gene, CDR1 is PRHDT and CDR2 is FYEKMQ (reference sequence). The CDR3 length is 20 residues. The V segment lost 6 bases and the J segment 4 bases; nucleotides outside the gene matches: 16. CDR3 residues: CASSGVGLAGGKGITGELFF. The CDR3 DNA reads as TGTGCCAGCAGTGGTGTAGGACTAGCGGGAGGCAAAGGTATCACCGGGGAGCTGTTTTTT.

This clone has just a few counts. V is TRBV6-5 and J is TRBJ2-2; 7 bases map to TRBD1. The V gene end was trimmed by 10 bases and the J gene end by 8 bases; junction bases not matched to a gene: 13. CDR1 and CDR2 (germline): MNHEY, SVGAGI. This CDR3 region has 14 residues. The CDR3 here is CATTPRQGGGELFF. CDR3 nucleotides: TGTGCCACCACTCCGAGACAGGGCGGTGGGGAGCTGTTTTTT.

This clone was detected once. The CDR3 reads CASSPAGDGSSYEQYF. Written as DNA, the CDR3 is TGCGCCAGCAGCCCGGCGGGGGACGGAAGCTCCTACGAGCAGTACTTC. The rearrangement uses TRBV5-1 and TRBJ2-7, with 7 bases lining up with TRBD2. V was pared by 4 bases and J by 0 bases, with 10 bases of the junction left unmatched. There are 16 residues in the CDR3. CDR1 is SGHRS and CDR2 is YFSETQ in the germline V gene.

This clone has only a few counts. The chain employs TRBV19 and TRBJ1-1; TRBD1 might be the D (5 bases). CDR3 length: 14 residues. V was pared by 10 bases and J by 3 bases, with 18 bases between. The germline gives CDR1 LNHDA, CDR2 SQIVND (reference sequence). The CDR3 protein is CATREGTIDTEAFF. The CDR3 region has the DNA TGTGCCACCCGGGAGGGGACTATAGACACTGAAGCTTTCTTT. Full variable domain (missing parts from reference TRBV19 and TRBJ1-1): DGGITQSPKYLFRKEGQNVTLSCEQNLNHDAMYWYRQDPGQGLRLIYYSQIVNDFQKGDIAEGYSVSREKKESFPLTVTSAQKNPTAFYLCATREGTIDTEAFFGQGTRLTVV.

V and J are TRBV7-9 and TRBJ2-7, with 9 bases fitting TRBD1. Germline values: CDR1 SEHNR, CDR2 FQNEAQ (reference sequence). The CDR3 runs to 14 residues. Losses at the gene ends were 1 base for V and 4 bases for J; bases not matched to a gene: 2. The CDR3 is CASSLGGQGYEQYF. The CDR3, as DNA: TGTGCCAGCAGCTTAGGGGGACAGGGATACGAGCAGTACTTC.

CDR3 DNA: TGTGCCAGCAGTTTAGACCCTAGCGGGTCTAGCACAGATACGCAGTATTTT. Protein sequence: CASSLDPSGSSTDTQYF. This sequence joins TRBV28 and TRBJ2-3; 8 nucleotides agree with TRBD2. V trimming: 2 bases; J trimming: 0 bases; junction bases outside the gene matches: 7. There are 17 residues in the CDR3. The germline gives CDR1 MDHEN, CDR2 SYDVKM.

The chain combines TRBV18 with TRBJ1-2; D perhaps matches TRBD1 (5 bases). The CDR3 is 17 residues long. Germline loops: CDR1 KGHSH, CDR2 LQKENI. Trimming stripped 3 bases from V and 3 bases from J, with 20 bases between. The CDR3 DNA reads TGTGCCAGCTCACCGACTGGCGGGGGAGCTGGTTACTATGGCTACACCTTC. Protein product: CASSPTGGGAGYYGYTF.

V gene TRBV15 combines with J gene TRBJ1-1, with D maybe TRBD1 (5 bases). Trimming cost V 2 bases and J 4 bases, with 14 bases left between them. The CDR3 has 15 amino acids. Per the germline V gene, CDR1 is LNHNV and CDR2 is YYDKDF (reference sequence). CDR3 amino acids: CATSRSPGGATEAFF. CDR3 sequence (DNA): TGTGCCACCAGCAGATCCCCAGGAGGGGCCACTGAAGCTTTCTTT.

Worth noting for this clone: The same CDR3 arises from other DNA sequences in this sample as well. The chain uses TRBV7-9 and TRBJ1-3; D is possibly TRBD1 (6 bases). The CDR3 loop spans 16 amino acids. The ends were cut back, 0 bases at V and 0 bases at J, with 9 bases in the middle. Germline V lookup: CDR1 SEHNR, CDR2 FQNEAQ (reference sequence). The CDR3, as DNA: TGTGCCAGCAGCTTAGCCCGACAGGCCTCTGGAAACACCATATATTTT. Translation: CASSLARQASGNTIYF.